These T cell receptor beta chains were read from a single sample in a study of shared clonotypes between healthy human individuals. Produced via immunoSEQ multiplex PCR; TCRdb's table is partial and in-frame only. This sample yields 400,000 to 550,000 clones, of which roughly 85% are seen a single time; approximately 12% belongs to the top ten. Sample: PBMCs. The receptors were sampled from a woman between 35 and 50 years old in good health. Some clones in this sample may be carry-over from other donors' samples. CDR3s include the opening cysteine and the closing phenylalanine or tryptophan. The D gene is left open where the match is weak. Not all rows give a size; the values are once, few, many and, for expanded clones, a class.

>.|TRBV30|.|TRBJ2-3
TGTGCCTGCCAAGGACCGGGCGCAGATACGCAGTATTTT
CACQGPGADTQYF
>.|TRBV7-6|.|TRBJ2-1
TGTGCCAGCAGCTTAGGACCGTGGGGGGACAATGAGCAGTTCTTC
CASSLGPWGDNEQFF
>.|TRBV6-1|TRBD1|TRBJ2-2
TGTGCCAGTCTTGACAGGGTGAACACCGGGGAGCTGTTTTTT
CASLDRVNTGELFF
>.|TRBV27|TRBD1|TRBJ2-5
TGTGCCAGCAGTACCTACAGGGGAGAGGAGACCCAGTACTTC
CASSTYRGEETQYF
>.|TRBV10-2|TRBD2|TRBJ2-2
TGCGCCAGCAGACTAGCGGAAAACACCGGGGAGCTGTTTTTT
CASRLAENTGELFF
>.|TRBV28|TRBD2|TRBJ2-7
TGTGCCAGCAGCCCCCCCGGGACTAGCGGAACCTACGAGCAGTACTTC
CASSPPGTSGTYEQYF
>.|TRBV5-4|TRBD2|TRBJ2-3
TGTGCCAGCAGCCCCGCACTAGCGTCCCGCACAGATACGCAGTATTTT
CASSPALASRTDTQYF
>.|TRBV7-8|TRBD2|TRBJ2-1
TGTGCCAGCAGCCGGGGGACTAGGGAGCTCAATGAGCAGTTCTTC
CASSRGTRELNEQFF
>few|TRBV27|.|TRBJ1-1
TGTGCCAGCAGTTTATATGGGGGGGCGAACACTGAAGCTTTCTTT
CASSLYGGANTEAFF
>.|TRBV2|TRBD1|TRBJ2-3
TGTGCCAGCAGTCCCCAGGGGGCCCATCCGTATTTT
CASSPQGAHPYF
>once|TRBV5-4|.|TRBJ1-3
TGTGCCAGCAGCTTGGGTGTGGGGGCCGTCTCCTACCTTGGAAACACCATATATTTT
CASSLGVGAVSYLGNTIYF
>.|TRBV19|.|TRBJ1-4
TGTGCCAGTAGTATAGAGGGGCTTAATGAAAAACTGTTTTTT
CASSIEGLNEKLFF
>.|TRBV5-4|.|TRBJ2-7
TGCGCCAGCAGCCAATTTGCGGGGCCCTACGAGCAGTACTTC
CASSQFAGPYEQYF
>medium-sized|TRBV7-2|TRBD2|TRBJ2-5
TGTGCCAGCAGCTTAGGTGGGCGGACTAGCGGGGTTGTCCAAGAGACCCAGTACTTC
CASSLGGRTSGVVQETQYF
>.|TRBV11-3|TRBD2|TRBJ2-7
TGTGCCAGCAGCTTACGCGGCGGGGGGCAAGACGAGCAGTACTTC
CASSLRGGGQDEQYF
>.|TRBV27|TRBD2|TRBJ2-1
TGTGCCAGCAGTTTACGCGGGAGGGCCCAGTTCTTC
CASSLRGRAQFF
>.|TRBV7-2|.|TRBJ2-7
TGTGCCAGCAGCTTAGCTCGCGTCAGCTCCTACGAGCAGTACTTC
CASSLARVSSYEQYF
>.|TRBV9|.|TRBJ2-2
TGTGCCAGCAGCGTAGCGAGCGGGGAGCTGTTTTTT
CASSVASGELFF
>.|TRBV19|.|TRBJ1-5
TGTGCCAGTAGTATCTTGGCCGATCAGCCCCAGCATTTT
CASSILADQPQHF
>.|TRBV5-5|.|TRBJ2-7
TGTGCCAGCAGCTTGGCCCCAGGGGGGTATGAGCAGTACTTC
CASSLAPGGYEQYF
>.|TRBV10-1|.|TRBJ1-1
TGCGCCAGCAGCCCAGCGGGAGAAGGGAACACTGAAGCTTTCTTT
CASSPAGEGNTEAFF
>.|TRBV5-1|TRBD1|TRBJ1-1
TGCGCCAGCAGCACGGACAGGGTGAACACTGAAGCTTTCTTT
CASSTDRVNTEAFF
>.|TRBV11-2|TRBD1|TRBJ2-7
TGTGCCAGCAGCTTCGGACAGGGGCCTTACTACGAGCAGTACTTC
CASSFGQGPYYEQYF
>.|TRBV9|.|TRBJ2-4
TGTGCCAGCAGTAGGGAAACCAAAAACATTCAGTACTTC
CASSRETKNIQYF
>once|TRBV28|.|TRBJ1-3
TGTGCCAGCAGTCCTGGGCAGATCCCCTCTGGAAACACCATATATTTT
CASSPGQIPSGNTIYF
>.|TRBV7-2|TRBD2|TRBJ2-1
TGTGCCAGCAGCTATTTGCGGGAGGGCGGTGAGCAGTTCTTC
CASSYLREGGEQFF
>.|TRBV27|.|TRBJ1-5
TGTGCCAGCAGTTTATTTGGAGTTCGGCAGAATCAGCCCCAGCATTTT
CASSLFGVRQNQPQHF
>few|TRBV5-1|.|TRBJ2-3
TGCGCCAGCAGCTTGTGGGCCAGAGCTAGCACAGATACGCAGTATTTT
CASSLWARASTDTQYF
>.|TRBV19|TRBD2|TRBJ2-1
TGTGCCAGTAGTAGGGGTTGGGTTACTAGCGGGAGGGACTATGAGCAGTTCTTC
CASSRGWVTSGRDYEQFF